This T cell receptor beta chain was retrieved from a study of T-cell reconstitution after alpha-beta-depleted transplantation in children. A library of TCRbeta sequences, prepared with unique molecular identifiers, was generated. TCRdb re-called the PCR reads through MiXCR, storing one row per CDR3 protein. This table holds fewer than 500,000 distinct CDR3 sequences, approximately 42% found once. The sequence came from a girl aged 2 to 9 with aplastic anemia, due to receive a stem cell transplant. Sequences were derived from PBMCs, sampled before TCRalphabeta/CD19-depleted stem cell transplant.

The CDR3 is CASFTLAGAGGEQFF. For the CDR3, the DNA is TGTGCCAGCTTCACCTTAGCGGGAGCGGGCGGTGAGCAGTTCTTC. The V call is TRBV7-9, the J call TRBJ2-1; 9 bases agree with TRBD2. Trimming removed 8 bases from V and 9 bases from J; junction bases left unmatched: 14. The CDR3 is made up of 15 amino acids. CDR1 and CDR2 from the germline V gene are SEHNR and FQNEAQ (reference sequence).